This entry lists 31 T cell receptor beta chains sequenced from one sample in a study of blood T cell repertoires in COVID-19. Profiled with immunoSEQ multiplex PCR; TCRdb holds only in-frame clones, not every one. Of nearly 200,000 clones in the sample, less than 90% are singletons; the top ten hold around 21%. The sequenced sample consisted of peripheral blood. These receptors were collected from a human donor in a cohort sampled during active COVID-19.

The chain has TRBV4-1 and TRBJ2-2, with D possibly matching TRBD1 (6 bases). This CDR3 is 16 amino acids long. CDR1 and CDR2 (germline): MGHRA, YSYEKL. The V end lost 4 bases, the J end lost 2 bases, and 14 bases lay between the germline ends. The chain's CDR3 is CASSLARGYNTGELFF. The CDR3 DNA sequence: TGCGCCAGCAGCCTCGCCAGGGGCTACAACACCGGGGAGCTGTTTTTT.

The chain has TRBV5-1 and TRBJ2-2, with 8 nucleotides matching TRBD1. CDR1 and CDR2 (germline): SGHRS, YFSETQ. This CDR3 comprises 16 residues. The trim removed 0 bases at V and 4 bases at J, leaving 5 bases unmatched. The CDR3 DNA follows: TGCGCCAGCAGCTTGGGGGGACAGGCTGGCACCGGGGAGCTGTTTTTT. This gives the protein CASSLGGQAGTGELFF.

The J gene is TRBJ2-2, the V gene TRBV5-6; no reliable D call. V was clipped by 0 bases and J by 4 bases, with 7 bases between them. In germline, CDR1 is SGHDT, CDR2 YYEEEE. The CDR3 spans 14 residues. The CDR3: CASSLGAGTGELFF. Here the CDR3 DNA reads TGTGCCAGCAGCTTGGGAGCTGGCACCGGGGAGCTGTTTTTT.

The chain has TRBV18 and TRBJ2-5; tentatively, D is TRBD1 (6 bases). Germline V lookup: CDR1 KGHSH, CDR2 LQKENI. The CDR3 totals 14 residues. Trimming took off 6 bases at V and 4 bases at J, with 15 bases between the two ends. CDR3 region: CASSTGLGGETQYF. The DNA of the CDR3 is TGTGCCAGCTCCACAGGGTTAGGTGGAGAGACCCAGTACTTC. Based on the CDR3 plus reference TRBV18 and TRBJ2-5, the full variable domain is NAGVMQNPRHLVRRRGQEARLRCSPMKGHSHVYWYRQLPEEGLKFMVYLQKENIIDESGMPKERFSAEFPKEGPSILRIQQVVRGDSAAYFCASSTGLGGETQYFGPGTRLLVL.

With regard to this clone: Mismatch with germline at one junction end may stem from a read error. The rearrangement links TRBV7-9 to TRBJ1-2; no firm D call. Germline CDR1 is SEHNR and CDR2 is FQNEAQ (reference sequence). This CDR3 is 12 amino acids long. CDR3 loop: CASSADWRDHFF. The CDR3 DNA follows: TGTGCCAGCAGCGCAGATTGGAGGGATCACTTCTTC.

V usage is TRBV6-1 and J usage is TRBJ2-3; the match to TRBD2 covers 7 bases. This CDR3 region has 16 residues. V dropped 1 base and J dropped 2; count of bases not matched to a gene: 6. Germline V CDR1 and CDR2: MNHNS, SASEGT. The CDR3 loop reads CASSEGLAYTTDTQYF. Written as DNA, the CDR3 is TGTGCCAGCAGTGAAGGACTAGCTTATACCACAGATACGCAGTATTTT.

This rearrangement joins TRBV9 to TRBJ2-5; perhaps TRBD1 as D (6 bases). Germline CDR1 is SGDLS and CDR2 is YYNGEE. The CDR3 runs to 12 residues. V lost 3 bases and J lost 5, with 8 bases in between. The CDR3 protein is CASSEQGETQYF. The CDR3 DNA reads TGTGCCAGCAGCGAACAGGGTGAGACCCAGTACTTC.

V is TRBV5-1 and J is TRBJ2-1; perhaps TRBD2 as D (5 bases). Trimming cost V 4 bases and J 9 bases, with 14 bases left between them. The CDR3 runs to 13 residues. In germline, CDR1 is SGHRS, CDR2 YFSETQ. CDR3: CASSPQVAPEQFF. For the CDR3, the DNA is TGCGCCAGCAGCCCCCAGGTAGCGCCTGAGCAGTTCTTC.

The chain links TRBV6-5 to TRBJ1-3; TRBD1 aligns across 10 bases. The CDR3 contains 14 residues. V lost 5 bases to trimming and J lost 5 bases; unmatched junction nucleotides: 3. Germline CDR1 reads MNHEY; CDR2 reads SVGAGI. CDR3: CASSRTGGRNTIYF. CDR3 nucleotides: TGTGCCAGCAGTCGGACAGGGGGGAGAAACACCATATATTTT.

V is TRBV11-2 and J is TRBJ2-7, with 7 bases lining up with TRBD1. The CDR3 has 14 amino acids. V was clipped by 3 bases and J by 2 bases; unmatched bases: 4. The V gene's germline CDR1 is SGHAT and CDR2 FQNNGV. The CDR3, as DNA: TGTGCCAGCAGCTTCTCAGGGGGTCCCTACGAGCAGTACTTC. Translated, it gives CASSFSGGPYEQYF.

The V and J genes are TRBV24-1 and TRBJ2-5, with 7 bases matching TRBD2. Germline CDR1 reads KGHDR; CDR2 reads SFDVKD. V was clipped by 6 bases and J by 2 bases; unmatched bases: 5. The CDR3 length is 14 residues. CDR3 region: CATSTPGGQETQYF. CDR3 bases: TGTGCCACCAGTACCCCCGGGGGGCAAGAGACCCAGTACTTC.

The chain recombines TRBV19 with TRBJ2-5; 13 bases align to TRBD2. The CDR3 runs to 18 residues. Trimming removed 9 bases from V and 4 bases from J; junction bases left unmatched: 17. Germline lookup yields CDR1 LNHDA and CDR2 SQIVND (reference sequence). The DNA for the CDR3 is TGTGCCAGCAGCCTTGGGACTAGCGGGATGGGATTTGCAGAGACCCAGTACTTC. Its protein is CASSLGTSGMGFAETQYF.

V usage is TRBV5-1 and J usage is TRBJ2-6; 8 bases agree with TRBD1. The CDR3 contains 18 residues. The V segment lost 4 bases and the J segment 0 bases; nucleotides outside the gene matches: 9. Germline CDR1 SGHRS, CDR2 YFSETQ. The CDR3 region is CASSVAPGQDSGANVLTF. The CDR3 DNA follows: TGCGCCAGCAGCGTAGCCCCGGGACAGGACTCTGGGGCCAACGTCCTGACTTTC.

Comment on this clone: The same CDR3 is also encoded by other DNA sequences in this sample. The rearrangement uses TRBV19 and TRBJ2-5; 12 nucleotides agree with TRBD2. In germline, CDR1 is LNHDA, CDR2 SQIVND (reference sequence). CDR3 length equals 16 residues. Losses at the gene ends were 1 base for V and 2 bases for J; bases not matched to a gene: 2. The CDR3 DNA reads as TGTGCCAGTAGTATAGGCCTAGCGGGAGGGCAAGAGACCCAGTACTTC. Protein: CASSIGLAGGQETQYF. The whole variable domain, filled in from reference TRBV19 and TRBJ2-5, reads DGGITQSPKYLFRKEGQNVTLSCEQNLNHDAMYWYRQDPGQGLRLIYYSQIVNDFQKGDIAEGYSVSREKKESFPLTVTSAQKNPTAFYLCASSIGLAGGQETQYFGPGTRLLVL.

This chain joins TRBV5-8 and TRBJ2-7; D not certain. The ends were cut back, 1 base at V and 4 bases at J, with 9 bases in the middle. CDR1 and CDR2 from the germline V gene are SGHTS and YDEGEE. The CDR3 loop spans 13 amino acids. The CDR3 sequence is CASSLWHTYEQYV. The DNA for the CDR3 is TGTGCCAGCAGCTTGTGGCACACGTACGAGCAGTACGTC.

The chain's CDR3 is CASSAGLAGDEQYV. The CDR3 bases are TGTGCCAGCAGTGCTGGACTAGCGGGGGACGAGCAGTACGTC. This chain links TRBV2 with TRBJ2-7; 13 bases map to TRBD2. CDR3 size: 14 residues. Trimming removed 4 bases from V and 5 bases from J; junction bases left unmatched: 2. Germline V CDR1 and CDR2: SNHLY, FYNNEI.

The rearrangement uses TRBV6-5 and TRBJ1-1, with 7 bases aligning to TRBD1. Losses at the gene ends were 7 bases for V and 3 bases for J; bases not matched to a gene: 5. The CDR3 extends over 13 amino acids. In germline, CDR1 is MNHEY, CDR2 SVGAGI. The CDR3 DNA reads TGTGCCAGCACTAGGGGGCCACACACTGAAGCTTTCTTT. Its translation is CASTRGPHTEAFF.

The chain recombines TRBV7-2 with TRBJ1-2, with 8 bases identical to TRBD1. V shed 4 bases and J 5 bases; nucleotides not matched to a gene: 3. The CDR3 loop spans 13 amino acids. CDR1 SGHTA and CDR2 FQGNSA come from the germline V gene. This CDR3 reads CASSSDRVYGYTF. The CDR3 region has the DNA TGTGCCAGCAGCTCGGACAGGGTTTATGGCTACACCTTC.

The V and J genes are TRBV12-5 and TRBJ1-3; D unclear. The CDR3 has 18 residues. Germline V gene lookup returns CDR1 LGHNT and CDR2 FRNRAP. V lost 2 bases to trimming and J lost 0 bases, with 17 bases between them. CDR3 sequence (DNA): TGTGCTAGTGGTTTGAACGTGCGAGCCAATCCCTCTGGAAACACCATATATTTT. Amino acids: CASGLNVRANPSGNTIYF. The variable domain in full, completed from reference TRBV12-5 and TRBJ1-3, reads DARVTQTPRHKVTEMGQEVTMRCQPILGHNTVFWYRQTMMQGLELLAYFRNRAPLDDSGMPKDRFSAEMPDATLATLKIQPSEPRDSAVYFCASGLNVRANPSGNTIYFGEGSWLTVV.

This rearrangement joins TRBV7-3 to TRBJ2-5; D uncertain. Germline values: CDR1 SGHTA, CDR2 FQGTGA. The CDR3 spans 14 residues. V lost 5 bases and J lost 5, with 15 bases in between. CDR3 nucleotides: TGTGCCAGCAGCCCTAGAGAGAACCGGGAGACCCAGTACTTC. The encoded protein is CASSPRENRETQYF.

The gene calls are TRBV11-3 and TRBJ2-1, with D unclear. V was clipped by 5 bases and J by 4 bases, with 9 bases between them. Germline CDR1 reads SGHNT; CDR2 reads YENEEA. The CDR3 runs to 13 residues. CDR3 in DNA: TGTGCCAGCAGCCAAGCCCCGTACAATGAGCAGTTCTTC. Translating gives CASSQAPYNEQFF. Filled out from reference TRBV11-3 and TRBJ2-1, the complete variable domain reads EAGVVQSPRYKIIEKKQPVAFWCNPISGHNTLYWYLQNLGQGPELLIRYENEEAVDDSQLPKDRFSAERLKGVDSTLKIQPAELGDSAVYLCASSQAPYNEQFFGPGTRLTVL.

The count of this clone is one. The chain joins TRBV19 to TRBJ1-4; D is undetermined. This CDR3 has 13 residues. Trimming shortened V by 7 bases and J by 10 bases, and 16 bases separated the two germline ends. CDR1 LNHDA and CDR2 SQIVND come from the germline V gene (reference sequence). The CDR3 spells CASKRHQEVKLFF. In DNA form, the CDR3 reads TGTGCCAGTAAAAGACACCAGGAGGTAAAACTGTTTTTT.

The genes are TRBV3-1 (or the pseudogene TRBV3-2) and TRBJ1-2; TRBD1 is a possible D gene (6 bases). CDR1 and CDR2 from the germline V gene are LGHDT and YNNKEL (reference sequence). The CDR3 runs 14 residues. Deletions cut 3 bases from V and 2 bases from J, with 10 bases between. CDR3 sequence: CASSHGDKNYGYTF. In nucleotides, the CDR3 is TGTGCCAGCAGCCACGGGGACAAGAACTATGGCTACACCTTC.

The DNA for the CDR3 is TGTGCCAGCAGCTGGACGGGAGGGGAGACCCAGTACTTC. Amino acid sequence: CASSWTGGETQYF. The chain joins TRBV11-2 to TRBJ2-5; 8 bases are shared with TRBD2. Looked up from germline, CDR1 is SGHAT and CDR2 is FQNNGV. The V segment lost 4 bases and the J segment 5 bases; nucleotides outside the gene matches: 3. The CDR3 is 13 residues long.

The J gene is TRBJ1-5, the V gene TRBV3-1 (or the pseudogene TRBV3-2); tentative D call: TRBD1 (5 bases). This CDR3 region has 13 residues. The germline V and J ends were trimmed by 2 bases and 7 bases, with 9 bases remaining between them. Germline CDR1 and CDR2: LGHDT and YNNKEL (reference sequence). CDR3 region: CASSQQGKQPQHF. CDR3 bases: TGTGCCAGCAGCCAACAGGGTAAGCAGCCCCAGCATTTT.

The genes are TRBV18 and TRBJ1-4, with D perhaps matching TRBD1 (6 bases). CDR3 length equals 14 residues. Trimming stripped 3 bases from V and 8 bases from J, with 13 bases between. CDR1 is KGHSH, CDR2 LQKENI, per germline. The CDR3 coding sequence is TGTGCCAGCTCACCCCCGGGGGGGCCCGAAAAACTGTTTTTT. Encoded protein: CASSPPGGPEKLFF.

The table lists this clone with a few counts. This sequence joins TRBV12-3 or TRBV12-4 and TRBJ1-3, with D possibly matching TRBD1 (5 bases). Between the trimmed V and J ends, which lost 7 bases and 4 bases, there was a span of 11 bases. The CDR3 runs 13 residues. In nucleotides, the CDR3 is TGTGCCAGCACGGGACTATCGGGAAACACCATATATTTT. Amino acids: CASTGLSGNTIYF.

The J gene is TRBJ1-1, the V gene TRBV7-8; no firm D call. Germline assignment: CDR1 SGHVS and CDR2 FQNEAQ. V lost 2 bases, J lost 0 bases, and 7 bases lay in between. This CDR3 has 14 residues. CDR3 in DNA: TGTGCCAGCAGCTTACAACAGATGAACACTGAAGCTTTCTTT. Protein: CASSLQQMNTEAFF. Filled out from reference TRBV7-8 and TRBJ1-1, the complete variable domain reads GAGVSQSPRYKVAKRGQDVALRCDPISGHVSLFWYQQALGQGPEFLTYFQNEAQLDKSGLPSDRFFAERPEGSVSTLKIQRTQQEDSAVYLCASSLQQMNTEAFFGQGTRLTVV.

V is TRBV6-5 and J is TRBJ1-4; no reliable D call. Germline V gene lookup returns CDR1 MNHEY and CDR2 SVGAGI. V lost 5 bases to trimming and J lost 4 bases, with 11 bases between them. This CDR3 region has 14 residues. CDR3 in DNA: TGTGCCAGCAGTCCGAGCCTGCTTAATGAAAAACTGTTTTTT. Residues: CASSPSLLNEKLFF.

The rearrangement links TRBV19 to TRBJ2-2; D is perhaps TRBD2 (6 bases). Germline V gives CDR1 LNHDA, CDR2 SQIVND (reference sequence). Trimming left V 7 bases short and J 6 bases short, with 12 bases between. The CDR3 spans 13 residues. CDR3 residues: CASIAGNAGELFF. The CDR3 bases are TGTGCCAGTATTGCGGGAAATGCCGGGGAGCTGTTTTTT.

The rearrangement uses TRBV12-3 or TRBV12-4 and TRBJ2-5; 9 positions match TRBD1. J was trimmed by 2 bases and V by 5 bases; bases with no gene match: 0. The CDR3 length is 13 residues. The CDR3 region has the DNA TGTGCCAGCAGTGGGACAGGGCAAGAGACCCAGTACTTC. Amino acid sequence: CASSGTGQETQYF.